A single sample gave rise to the 18 T cell receptor beta chains below, sequenced in a study of CD8 T cells in Susac syndrome. It was with random hexamers that roughly 0.5 to 1 ug RNA was reverse transcribed. TCRdb called the immunoSEQ multiplex PCR reads again in MiXCR, with one record for every CDR3 protein. The table lists some 130,000 distinct CDR3 sequences, 95% of them singletons. The sequenced sample was CD8+ T cells from PBMCs. Receptor source: a human donor with Susac syndrome.

J is TRBJ2-3 and V is TRBV6-2 or TRBV6-3, with D unresolved. The germline CDR1 and CDR2 sequences are MNHEY and SVGEGT. Trimming shortened V by 0 bases and J by 2 bases, and 9 bases separated the two germline ends. The CDR3 contains 15 residues. The DNA for the CDR3 is TGTGCCAGCAGTTACTCGTTGTCCTACACAGATACGCAGTATTTT. Protein sequence: CASSYSLSYTDTQYF.

The CDR3 here is CSVTGNTGELFF. Here the CDR3 DNA reads TGCAGCGTTACTGGAAACACCGGGGAGCTGTTTTTT. The V and J genes are TRBV29-1 and TRBJ2-2; no definite D call. The V end was cut by 5 bases, the J end by 2 bases, with 6 bases between. This CDR3 spans 12 amino acids. Germline V gene data show CDR1 as SQVTM and CDR2 as ANQGSEA.

The rearrangement uses TRBV12-3 or TRBV12-4 and TRBJ1-5; D is undetermined. The CDR3 sequence is 12 residues long. V lost 3 bases to trimming and J lost 9 bases, with 9 bases between them. In DNA form, the CDR3 reads TGTGCCAGCAGTTTTATGGTCCCGCCCCAGCATTTT. It specifies CASSFMVPPQHF.

This clonotype has a handful of counts. The germline gene is not matched at one end of the junction; a read error may be the cause. The chain is built from TRBV5-6 and TRBJ1-1; D perhaps matches TRBD1 (5 bases). The germline gives CDR1 SGHDT, CDR2 YYEEEE. The CDR3 spans 14 residues. CDR3 DNA sequence: TGTGCCAGCAGTTTGGGGGGTTTGAACACTGAAGCTTTCTTT. It is translated as CASSLGGLNTEAFF.

This chain uses TRBV20-1 with TRBJ2-1; TRBD2 is a possible D gene (5 bases). CDR1 DFQATT and CDR2 SNEGSKA come from the germline V gene (reference sequence). V was pared by 5 bases and J by 12 bases, with 14 bases between. The CDR3 is 11 amino acids. The CDR3 nucleotides read TGCAGTGCTCCACAGACTACCCTGCAGTTCTTC. Translating it yields CSAPQTTLQFF.

The chain combines TRBV20-1 with TRBJ2-7, with D tentatively TRBD1 (6 bases). The CDR3 covers 16 residues. CDR1 and CDR2 from the germline V gene are DFQATT and SNEGSKA (reference sequence). V lost 2 bases to trimming and J lost 0 bases, with 17 bases between them. CDR3 nucleotides: TGCAGTGCTAGATTTGGGCAGGGGTACAGCTCCTACGAGCAGTACTTC. This gives the protein CSARFGQGYSSYEQYF.

V and J are TRBV14 and TRBJ2-5, with TRBD2 matching 7 bases. The CDR3 has 12 residues. CDR1 and CDR2 (germline): SGHDN, FVKESK. The trim removed 6 bases at V and 5 bases at J, leaving 3 bases unmatched. As DNA, the CDR3 is TGTGCCAGCAGGGGAGGGCCGGAGACCCAGTACTTC. This gives the protein CASRGGPETQYF. The variable domain in full, completed from reference TRBV14 and TRBJ2-5, reads EAGVTQFPSHSVIEKGQTVTLRCDPISGHDNLYWYRRVMGKEIKFLLHFVKESKQDESGMPNNRFLAERTGGTYSTLKVQPAELEDSGVYFCASRGGPETQYFGPGTRLLVL.

The chain links TRBV30 to TRBJ2-3; 13 bases map to TRBD2. The CDR3 length is 15 residues. CDR1 GTSNPN and CDR2 SVGIG come from the germline V gene (reference sequence). With 0 bases clipped from V and 5 bases from J, the junction kept 2 bases outside the gene matches. In nucleotides, the CDR3 is TGTGCCTGGAGTGTACTAGCGGGAGGGGTAGATACGCAGTATTTT. Encoded protein: CAWSVLAGGVDTQYF.

The chain uses TRBV7-8 and TRBJ2-5; D is ambiguous. The germline V and J ends were trimmed by 5 bases and 3 bases, with 13 bases remaining between them. This CDR3 region has 14 residues. The germline gives CDR1 SGHVS, CDR2 FQNEAQ. This CDR3 is CASSPAATEETQYF. Here the CDR3 DNA reads TGTGCCAGCAGCCCGGCTGCCACGGAAGAGACCCAGTACTTC.

The chain joins TRBV12-3 or TRBV12-4 to TRBJ2-4; D call uncertain. This CDR3 has 14 amino acids. V lost 3 bases to trimming and J lost 0 bases, with 6 bases between them. The CDR3 loop is CASSFQVAKNIQYF. CDR3 DNA: TGTGCCAGCAGTTTCCAGGTAGCCAAAAACATTCAGTACTTC.

The gene calls are TRBV3-1 and TRBJ2-7, with D uncertain. CDR3 length: 14 residues. The V end lost 4 bases, the J end lost 3 bases, and 13 bases lay between the germline ends. Germline V CDR1 and CDR2: LGHDT, YNNKEL (reference sequence). The CDR3 loop reads CASSPARMSYEQYF. CDR3 in DNA: TGTGCCAGCAGCCCAGCCCGGATGAGCTACGAGCAGTACTTC.

This chain joins TRBV6-5 and TRBJ2-1; 8 bases are a match to TRBD2. The germline V gene has CDR1 MNHEY and CDR2 SVGAGI. With 2 bases clipped from V and 1 base from J, the junction kept 4 bases outside the gene matches. The CDR3 contains 16 residues. CDR3 in DNA: TGTGCCAGCAGTTACACCGTAGCGGGGTCCTACAATGAGCAGTTCTTC. Translated, it gives CASSYTVAGSYNEQFF.

The chain combines TRBV27 with TRBJ2-1; no definite D call. The CDR3 has 11 residues. Between the trimmed V and J ends, which lost 3 bases and 8 bases, there was a span of 5 bases. The V gene's germline CDR1 is MNHEY and CDR2 SMNVEV (reference sequence). DNA for the CDR3: TGTGCCAGCAGTTTCCACGATGAGCAGTTCTTC. Amino acid sequence: CASSFHDEQFF.

V and J are TRBV24-1 and TRBJ2-2, with D perhaps being TRBD1 or TRBD2 (5 bases each). The ends were cut back, 4 bases at V and 4 bases at J, with 9 bases in the middle. The CDR3 spans 14 residues. Germline values: CDR1 KGHDR, CDR2 SFDVKD. The CDR3 sequence: CATSERDLTGELFF. The CDR3 DNA sequence: TGTGCCACCAGTGAACGGGACCTCACCGGGGAGCTGTTTTTT.

V gene TRBV6-5 combines with J gene TRBJ2-5; D possibly corresponds to TRBD2 (6 bases). CDR3 size: 14 residues. V was clipped by 4 bases and J by 4 bases, with 13 bases between them. Germline V gene sequence: CDR1 MNHEY, CDR2 SVGAGI. In DNA, the CDR3 is TGTGCCAGCAGTTTGGGACTGCTGGGAGAGACCCAGTACTTC. Encoded protein: CASSLGLLGETQYF.

The genes are TRBV15 and TRBJ2-1; TRBD2 matches at 7 bases. The V and J ends lost 6 bases and 9 bases, in that order; junction bases with no gene match: 2. The CDR3 consists of 11 residues. Looked up from germline, CDR1 is LNHNV and CDR2 is YYDKDF (reference sequence). The CDR3 spells CATRASGEQFF. CDR3 DNA sequence: TGTGCCACCAGGGCTAGCGGTGAGCAGTTCTTC.

This clonotype was counted a single time. This sequence joins TRBV20-1 and TRBJ1-1, with D tentatively TRBD1 (5 bases). Germline V lookup: CDR1 DFQATT, CDR2 SNEGSKA (reference sequence). This CDR3 region has 13 residues. Trimming pared 7 bases from V and 7 bases from J, leaving 19 bases between. This CDR3 reads CSVPSGRALEAFF. The CDR3 region has the DNA TGCAGTGTTCCGTCAGGGCGGGCCCTTGAAGCTTTCTTT.

The genes are TRBV12-3 or TRBV12-4 and TRBJ2-7; 8 bases fit TRBD2. The CDR3 has 13 amino acids. V dropped 2 bases and J dropped 3; count of bases not matched to a gene: 0. Written as DNA, the CDR3 is TGTGCCAGCAGTTTACTAGCGGGCTACGAGCAGTACTTC. It encodes CASSLLAGYEQYF.